This T cell receptor (beta chain) is from a study of OX40 agonist ivuxolimab in advanced cancers. The assay was immunoSEQ multiplex PCR, and TCRdb's table has in-frame clones only and misses some. The sample holds approximately 92,000 clones, roughly 94% seen once. This receptor was identified in an adult with an advanced solid tumor such as melanoma, head and neck, liver or kidney cancer. Material: CD4+ or CD8+ T cells sorted from blood, obtained in a trial of the OX40 agonist ivuxolimab.

The CDR3 sequence is CASSSVGGDEQYF. The CDR3 bases are TGTGCCAGCAGCTCAGTGGGGGGGGACGAGCAGTACTTC. This chain connects TRBV11-2 to TRBJ2-7, with 7 bases fitting TRBD2. The CDR3 sequence is 13 residues long. The trim removed 4 bases at V and 5 bases at J, leaving 5 bases unmatched. Germline loops: CDR1 SGHAT, CDR2 FQNNGV.